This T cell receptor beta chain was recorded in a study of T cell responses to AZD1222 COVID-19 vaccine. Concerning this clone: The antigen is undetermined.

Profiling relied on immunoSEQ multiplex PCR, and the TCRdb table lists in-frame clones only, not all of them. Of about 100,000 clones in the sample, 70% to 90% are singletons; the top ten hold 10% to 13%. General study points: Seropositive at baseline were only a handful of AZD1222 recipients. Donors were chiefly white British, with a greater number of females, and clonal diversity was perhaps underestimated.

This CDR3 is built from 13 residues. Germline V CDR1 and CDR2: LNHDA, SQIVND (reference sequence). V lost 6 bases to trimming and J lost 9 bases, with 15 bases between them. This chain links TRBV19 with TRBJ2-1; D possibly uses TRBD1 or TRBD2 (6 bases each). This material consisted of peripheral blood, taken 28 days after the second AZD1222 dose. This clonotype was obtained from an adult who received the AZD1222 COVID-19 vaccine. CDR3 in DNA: TGTGCCAGTAGGAGGGGGGCGGTAGGTGAGCAGTTCTTC. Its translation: CASRRGAVGEQFF. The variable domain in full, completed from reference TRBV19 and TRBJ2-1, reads DGGITQSPKYLFRKEGQNVTLSCEQNLNHDAMYWYRQDPGQGLRLIYYSQIVNDFQKGDIAEGYSVSREKKESFPLTVTSAQKNPTAFYLCASRRGAVGEQFFGPGTRLTVL.